This T cell receptor (beta chain) originates from a study of lymphopenia after photon versus proton radiotherapy. The repertoire was sequenced with immunoSEQ multiplex PCR; TCRdb's copy has only in-frame clones and lacks some. The sample gives roughly 30,000 clones, 85% to 90% of which show up once; approximately 6.5% is in the top ten. With 3 bases removed from V and 5 bases from J, the gap between germline ends came to 4 bases. This CDR3 has 11 amino acids. The germline V gene has CDR1 MDHEN and CDR2 SYDVKM. In this sample, this clone is large (0.1 to 1%). The source was peripheral blood, collected from a patient treated with photon-based radiotherapy. The origin of this receptor is a woman between 50 and 59 years old with pancreatic cancer. The rearrangement joins TRBV28 to TRBJ2-5; no clear D gene. The CDR3 sequence is CASSFGETQYF. The CDR3 DNA sequence: TGTGCCAGCAGTTTCGGGGAGACCCAGTACTTC.